This TCR beta chain was profiled in a study of cytomegalovirus exposure and HLA in healthy donors. Study-wide results and limits: TRBV6-2, TRBV6-3 and other indistinguishable V segments were excluded.

As for this clone: Antigen specificity is unknown.

It was with 60 Vbeta and 13 Jbeta primers that the PCR ran. Sequencing was performed with immunoSEQ multiplex PCR; in TCRdb, only in-frame clones are kept and a portion is missing. The sample has roughly 200,000 clones; 86% are singletons. From germline, CDR1 is MNHEY and CDR2 SVGAGI. V was pared by 5 bases and J by 2 bases, with 10 bases between. This CDR3 has 15 residues. This receptor was taken from a woman aged 25 to 39 in good health and CMV-seronegative. The source material was PBMCs. The chain joins TRBV6-5 to TRBJ2-6, with D possibly TRBD1 on 6 matching bases. Here the CDR3 DNA reads TGTGCCAGCAGTCTGAACAGGGCTGGGGCCAACGTCCTGACTTTC. This sequence encodes CASSLNRAGANVLTF.